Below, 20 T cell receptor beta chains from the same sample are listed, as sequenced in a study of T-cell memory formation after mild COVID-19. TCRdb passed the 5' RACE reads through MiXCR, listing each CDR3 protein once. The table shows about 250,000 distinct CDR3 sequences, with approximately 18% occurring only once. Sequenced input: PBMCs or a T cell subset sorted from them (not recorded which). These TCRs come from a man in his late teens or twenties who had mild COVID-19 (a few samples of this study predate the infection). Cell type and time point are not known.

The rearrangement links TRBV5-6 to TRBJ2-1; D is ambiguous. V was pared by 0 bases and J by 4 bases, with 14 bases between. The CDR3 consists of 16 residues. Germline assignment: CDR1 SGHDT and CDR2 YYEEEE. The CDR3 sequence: CASSLGLGSTYNEQFF. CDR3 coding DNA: TGTGCCAGCAGCTTGGGGTTGGGGTCGACTTACAATGAGCAGTTCTTC.

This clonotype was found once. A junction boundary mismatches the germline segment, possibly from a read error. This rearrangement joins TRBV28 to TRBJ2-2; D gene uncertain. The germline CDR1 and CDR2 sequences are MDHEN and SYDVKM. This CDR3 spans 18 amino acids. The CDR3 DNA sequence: TGTGCCTGCAGTCTCCTCGTCGGGCTGATGGCGAACACCGGGGAGCTGTTTTTT. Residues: CACSLLVGLMANTGELFF.

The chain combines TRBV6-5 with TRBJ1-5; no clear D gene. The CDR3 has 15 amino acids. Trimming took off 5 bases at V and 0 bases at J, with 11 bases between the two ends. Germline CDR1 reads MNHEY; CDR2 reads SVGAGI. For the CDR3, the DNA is TGTGCCAGCAGTGAGACTCCCAGTAGCAATCAGCCCCAGCATTTT. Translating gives CASSETPSSNQPQHF.

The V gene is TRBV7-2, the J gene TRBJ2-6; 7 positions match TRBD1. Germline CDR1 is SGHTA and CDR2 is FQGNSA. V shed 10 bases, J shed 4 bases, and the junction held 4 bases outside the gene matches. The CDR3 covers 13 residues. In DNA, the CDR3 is TGTGCCACAGGGGGTGCCGGGGCCAACGTCCTGACTTTC. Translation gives CATGGAGANVLTF. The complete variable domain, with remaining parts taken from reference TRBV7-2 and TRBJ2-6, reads GAGVSQSPSNKVTEKGKDVELRCDPISGHTALYWYRQSLGQGLEFLIYFQGNSAPDKSGLPSDRFSAERTGGSVSTLTIQRTQQEDSAVYLCATGGAGANVLTFGAGSRLTVL.

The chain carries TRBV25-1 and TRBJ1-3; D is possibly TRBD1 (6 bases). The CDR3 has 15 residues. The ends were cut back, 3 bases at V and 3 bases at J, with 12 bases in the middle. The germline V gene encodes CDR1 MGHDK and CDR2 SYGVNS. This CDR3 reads CASSERRGGGNTIYF. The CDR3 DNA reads TGTGCCAGCAGTGAGCGTCGAGGGGGTGGAAACACCATATATTTT.

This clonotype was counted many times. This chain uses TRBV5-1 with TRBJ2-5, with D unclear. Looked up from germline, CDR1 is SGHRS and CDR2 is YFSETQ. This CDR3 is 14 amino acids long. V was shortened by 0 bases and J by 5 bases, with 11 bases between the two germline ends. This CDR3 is CASSLGGDGETQYF. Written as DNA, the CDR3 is TGCGCCAGCAGCTTGGGCGGCGACGGGGAGACCCAGTACTTC.

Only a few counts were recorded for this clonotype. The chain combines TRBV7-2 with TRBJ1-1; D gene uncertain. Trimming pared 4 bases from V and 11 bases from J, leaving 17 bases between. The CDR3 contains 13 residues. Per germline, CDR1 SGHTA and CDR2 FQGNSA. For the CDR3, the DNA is TGTGCCAGCAGCTCCGAGCGGACGGCGTTGGCTTTCTTT. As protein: CASSSERTALAFF.

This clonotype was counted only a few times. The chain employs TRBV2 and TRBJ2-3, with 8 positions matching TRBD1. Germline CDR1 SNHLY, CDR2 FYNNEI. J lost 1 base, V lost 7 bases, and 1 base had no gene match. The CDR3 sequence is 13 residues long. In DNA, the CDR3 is TGTGCCAGCACGGACAGGGGCACAGATACGCAGTATTTT. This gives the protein CASTDRGTDTQYF.

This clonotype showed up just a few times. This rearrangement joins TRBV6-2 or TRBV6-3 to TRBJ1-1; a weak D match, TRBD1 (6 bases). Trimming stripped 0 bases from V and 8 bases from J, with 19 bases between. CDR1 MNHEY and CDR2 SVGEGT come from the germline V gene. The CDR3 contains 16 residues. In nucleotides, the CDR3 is TGTGCCAGCAGTTACTCGATCCGGGGGCTCACCGACGAAGCTTTCTTT. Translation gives CASSYSIRGLTDEAFF.

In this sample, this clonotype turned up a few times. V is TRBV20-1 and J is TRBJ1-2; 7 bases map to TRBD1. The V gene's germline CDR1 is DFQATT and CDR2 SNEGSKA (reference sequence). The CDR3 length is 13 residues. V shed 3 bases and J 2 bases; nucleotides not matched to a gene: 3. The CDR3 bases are TGCAGTGCTAGCCCCAGGGGGAACTATGGCTACACCTTC. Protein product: CSASPRGNYGYTF.

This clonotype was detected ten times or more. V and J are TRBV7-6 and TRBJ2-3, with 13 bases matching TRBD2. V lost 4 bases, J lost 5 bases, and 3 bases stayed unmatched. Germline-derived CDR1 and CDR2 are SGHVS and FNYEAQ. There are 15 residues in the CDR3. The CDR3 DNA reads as TGTGCCAGCAGCTCCTGGACTAGCGGGGGAGATACGCAGTATTTT. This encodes CASSSWTSGGDTQYF.

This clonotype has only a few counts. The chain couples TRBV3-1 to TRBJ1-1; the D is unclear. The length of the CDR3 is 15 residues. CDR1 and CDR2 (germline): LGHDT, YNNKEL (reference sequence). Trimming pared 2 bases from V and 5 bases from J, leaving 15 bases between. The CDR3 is CASSQWVPAGTEAFF. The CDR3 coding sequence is TGTGCCAGCAGCCAATGGGTCCCCGCGGGGACTGAAGCTTTCTTT. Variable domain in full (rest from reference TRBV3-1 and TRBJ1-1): DTAVSQTPKYLVTQMGNDKSIKCEQNLGHDTMYWYKQDSKKFLKIMFSYNNKELIINETVPNRFSPKSPDKAHLNLHINSLELGDSAVYFCASSQWVPAGTEAFFGQGTRLTVV.

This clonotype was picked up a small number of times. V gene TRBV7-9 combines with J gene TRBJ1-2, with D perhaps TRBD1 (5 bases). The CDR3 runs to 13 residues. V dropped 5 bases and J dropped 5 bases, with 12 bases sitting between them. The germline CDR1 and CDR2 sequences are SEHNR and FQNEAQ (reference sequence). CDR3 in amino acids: CASSTTDTYGYTF. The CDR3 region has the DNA TGTGCCAGCAGCACGACAGACACTTATGGCTACACCTTC.

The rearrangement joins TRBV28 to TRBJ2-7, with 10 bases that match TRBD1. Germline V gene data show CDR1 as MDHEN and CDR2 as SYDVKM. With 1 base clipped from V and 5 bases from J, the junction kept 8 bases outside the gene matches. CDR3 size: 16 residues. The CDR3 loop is CASSLFPGQGRNEQYV. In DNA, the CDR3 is TGTGCCAGCAGTTTATTTCCGGGACAGGGGAGGAACGAGCAGTACGTC.

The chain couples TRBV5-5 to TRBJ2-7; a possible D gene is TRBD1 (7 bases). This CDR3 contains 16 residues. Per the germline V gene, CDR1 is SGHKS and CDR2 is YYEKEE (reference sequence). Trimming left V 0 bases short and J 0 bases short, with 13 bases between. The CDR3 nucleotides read TGTGCCAGCAGCTTGGCCGCGCAGGGGGGCTCCTACGAGCAGTACGTC. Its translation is CASSLAAQGGSYEQYV.

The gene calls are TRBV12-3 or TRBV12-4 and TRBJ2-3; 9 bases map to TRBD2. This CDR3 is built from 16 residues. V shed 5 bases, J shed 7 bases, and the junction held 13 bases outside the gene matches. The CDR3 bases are TGTGCCAGCAGTCCGGGACTAGCCCTACTCGAGAATACGCAGTATTTT. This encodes CASSPGLALLENTQYF.

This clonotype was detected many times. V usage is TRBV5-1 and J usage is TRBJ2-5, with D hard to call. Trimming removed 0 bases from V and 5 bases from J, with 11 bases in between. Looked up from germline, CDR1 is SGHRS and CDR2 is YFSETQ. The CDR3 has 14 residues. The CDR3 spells CASSLVPPGETQYF. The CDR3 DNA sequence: TGCGCCAGCAGCTTGGTTCCCCCCGGGGAGACCCAGTACTTC.

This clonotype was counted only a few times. The chain's CDR3 is CASSLGVTWTGLVYGYTF. The DNA for the CDR3 is TGCGCCAGCAGCTTGGGAGTGACTTGGACAGGGTTAGTCTATGGCTACACCTTC. The genes are TRBV5-1 and TRBJ1-2; 8 positions match TRBD1. Germline trimming cut 0 bases from V and 4 bases from J; bases unmatched to any gene: 14. Germline V gives CDR1 SGHRS, CDR2 YFSETQ. CDR3 length: 18 residues.

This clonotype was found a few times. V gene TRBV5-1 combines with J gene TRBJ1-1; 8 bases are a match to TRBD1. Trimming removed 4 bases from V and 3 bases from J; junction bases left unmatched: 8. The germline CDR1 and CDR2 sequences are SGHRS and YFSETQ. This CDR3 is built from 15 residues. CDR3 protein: CASSQLTGGDTEAFF. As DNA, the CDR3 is TGCGCCAGCAGCCAACTAACAGGGGGGGACACTGAAGCTTTCTTT.

CDR3 region: CASSGIQGFTGELFF. In nucleotides, the CDR3 is TGTGCCAGCAGCGGGATACAGGGATTCACCGGGGAGCTGTTTTTT. The rearrangement joins TRBV5-5 to TRBJ2-2; D might be TRBD1 (6 bases). Deletions cut 4 bases from V and 4 bases from J, with 14 bases between. This CDR3 has 15 amino acids. The germline CDR1 and CDR2 sequences are SGHKS and YYEKEE (reference sequence).